Below are 13 T cell receptor beta chains sequenced from a single sample in a study of cytomegalovirus exposure and HLA in healthy donors. TCRdb's table, derived via immunoSEQ multiplex PCR, lists solely in-frame clones and lacks some. The profile shows some 49,000 clones, approximately 90% of them singletons. What was sequenced was PBMCs. These receptors all come from a young man in good health and CMV-seronegative.

J is TRBJ2-7 and V is TRBV7-2, with a possible D match to TRBD1 (6 bases). The CDR3 is 14 amino acids. The germline V gene has CDR1 SGHTA and CDR2 FQGNSA. V gave up 6 bases and J gave up 5 bases, with 17 bases separating them. CDR3 in amino acids: CASSSNRAKHEQYF. CDR3 nucleotides: TGTGCCAGCAGTTCCAACAGGGCTAAGCACGAGCAGTACTTC.

This chain joins TRBV2 and TRBJ1-1, with D perhaps matching TRBD1 (6 bases). V gave up 8 bases and J gave up 5 bases, with 18 bases separating them. Germline V gene data show CDR1 as SNHLY and CDR2 as FYNNEI. The CDR3 extends over 14 amino acids. Written as DNA, the CDR3 is TGTGCCAGCCTAGGGCGGGGGGCTGGGACTGAAGCTTTCTTT. This translates into CASLGRGAGTEAFF.

This chain connects TRBV7-2 to TRBJ2-7; 7 positions match TRBD2. J lost 4 bases, V lost 5 bases, and 11 bases had no gene match. Germline CDR1 reads SGHTA; CDR2 reads FQGNSA. There are 15 residues in the CDR3. The CDR3, as DNA: TGTGCCAGCAGCCCAAGAAGCGGGACTCATTACGAGCAGTACTTC. Its translation: CASSPRSGTHYEQYF.

V gene TRBV28 combines with J gene TRBJ2-7, with D perhaps matching TRBD1 (8 bases). Trimming removed 6 bases from V and 4 bases from J, with 16 bases in between. Germline lookup yields CDR1 MDHEN and CDR2 SYDVKM. The CDR3 consists of 14 residues. The CDR3 DNA reads TGTGCCAGCAGACAGGGGGGGACAGCATACGAGCAGTACTTC. It is translated as CASRQGGTAYEQYF.

CDR3 in amino acids: CASSPGGNTEAFF. The CDR3 DNA reads as TGTGCCAGCAGCCCGGGGGGGAACACTGAAGCTTTCTTT. J is TRBJ1-1 and V is TRBV11-3; weak D call: TRBD1 (5 bases). The CDR3 extends over 13 amino acids. V was clipped by 5 bases and J by 1 base, with 8 bases between them. CDR1 is SGHNT and CDR2 is YENEEA in the germline V gene.

V usage is TRBV11-2 and J usage is TRBJ1-4; 7 bases align to TRBD1. V was clipped by 3 bases and J by 8 bases; unmatched bases: 12. In germline, CDR1 is SGHAT, CDR2 FQNNGV. There are 16 residues in the CDR3. CDR3 sequence reads: CASSFNQRDSLEKLFF. In DNA form, the CDR3 reads TGTGCCAGCAGCTTCAACCAAAGGGACAGTCTCGAAAAACTGTTTTTT.

The genes are TRBV5-1 and TRBJ2-5; D possibly corresponds to TRBD1 (6 bases). The V and J ends lost 4 bases and 5 bases respectively, with 18 bases between them. CDR1 and CDR2 (germline): SGHRS, YFSETQ. The CDR3 runs 15 residues. DNA of the CDR3: TGCGCCAGCAGCACAGGGACAACAACGGGCGAGACCCAGTACTTC. Protein: CASSTGTTTGETQYF.

This chain links TRBV10-3 with TRBJ2-7; 9 bases map to TRBD1. Germline V gene lookup returns CDR1 ENHRY and CDR2 SYGVKD. CDR3 length: 14 residues. V lost 6 bases, J lost 0 bases, and 3 bases stayed unmatched. DNA of the CDR3: TGTGCCATCAGCAGGGGACAGGGCTCCTACGAGCAGTACTTC. Its protein product is CAISRGQGSYEQYF.

The chain carries TRBV4-1 and TRBJ1-2; 8 positions match TRBD1. There are 14 residues in the CDR3. From germline, CDR1 is MGHRA and CDR2 YSYEKL. V lost 4 bases to trimming and J lost 1 base; unmatched junction nucleotides: 2. The CDR3 protein is CASSRDRGNYGYTF. The CDR3 DNA reads as TGCGCCAGCAGCCGAGACAGGGGTAACTATGGCTACACCTTC.

This chain connects TRBV30 to TRBJ1-1, with D uncertain. Germline V gives CDR1 GTSNPN, CDR2 SVGIG (reference sequence). There are 13 residues in the CDR3. V gave up 2 bases and J gave up 6 bases, with 13 bases separating them. The CDR3 sequence is CAWSKLSSAEAFF. DNA of the CDR3: TGTGCCTGGAGTAAATTGTCGTCGGCTGAAGCTTTCTTT.

This chain links TRBV18 with TRBJ2-3, with TRBD2 identical over 13 bases. The CDR3 is 16 residues long. Trimming took 5 bases from V and 1 from J; bases not matched to a gene: 3. Germline V gene data show CDR1 as KGHSH and CDR2 as LQKENI. The CDR3 nucleotides are TGTGCCAGCTCAACTAGCGGGAGGGCCGGCACAGATACGCAGTATTTT. This sequence encodes CASSTSGRAGTDTQYF.

This chain connects TRBV7-9 to TRBJ2-7; 7 bases match TRBD2. The ends lost 5 bases at V and 0 bases at J; junction bases unmatched: 7. The CDR3 extends over 15 amino acids. CDR1 and CDR2 (germline): SEHNR, FQNEAQ (reference sequence). The CDR3 nucleotides read TGTGCCAGCAGCGGGGGGGTCGGGGTCTCCTACGAGCAGTACTTC. This translates into CASSGGVGVSYEQYF.

This chain joins TRBV7-6 and TRBJ2-5; 7 bases line up with TRBD2. The trim removed 4 bases at V and 4 bases at J, leaving 6 bases unmatched. Germline loops: CDR1 SGHVS, CDR2 FNYEAQ. There are 14 residues in the CDR3. CDR3 DNA: TGTGCCAGCAGCTCTGAGGGGAGGGGAGAGACCCAGTACTTC. Translation: CASSSEGRGETQYF.